Listed here is a single TCR beta chain. Only in-frame clones appear in the TCRdb table, and some are missing; sequencing was by immunoSEQ multiplex PCR. The table records about 76,000 clones, 89% of them present only once. The data were obtained in a study of control samples from healthy donors and cancer patients. From germline, CDR1 is SGHTS and CDR2 YDEGEE. CDR3 length: 15 amino acids. The germline V and J ends were trimmed by 0 bases and 2 bases, with 8 bases remaining between them. The chain is built from TRBV5-8 and TRBJ2-2; D ambiguous. This TCR was recovered from a woman aged 50 to 60 with colorectal cancer. Specimen: PBMCs. The CDR3 bases are TGTGCCAGCAGCTTGGGAGTCAGAAACACCGGGGAGCTGTTTTTT. This sequence encodes CASSLGVRNTGELFF. The full variable domain, its missing parts supplied by reference TRBV5-8 and TRBJ2-2, is EAGVTQSPTHLIKTRGQQATLRCSPISGHTSVYWYQQALGLGLQFLLWYDEGEERNRGNFPPRFSGRQFPNYSSELNVNALELEDSALYLCASSLGVRNTGELFFGEGSRLTVL.